The sequence of this TCR beta chain was determined in a study of shared clonotypes between healthy human individuals. Sequencing used immunoSEQ multiplex PCR; TCRdb keeps in-frame clones, though not all of them. Altogether millions of clones are present, around 90% being singletons, with the ten largest covering more than 0.12%. The sample consisted of naive CD4+ T cells sorted from blood. Described subset: CD45RA+ positively selected. This TCR derives from a man aged 18 to 29 in good health.

CDR3 bases: TGTGCCAGCAGCTACTGGGGGACGCGGAGCTATGGCTACACCTTC. Translation gives CASSYWGTRSYGYTF. J is TRBJ1-2 and V is TRBV5-8, with D possibly matching TRBD1 (5 bases). Trimming removed 3 bases at V and 4 bases at J, with 16 bases between. The CDR3 has 15 amino acids. Looked up from germline, CDR1 is SGHTS and CDR2 is YDEGEE.